Here is one T cell receptor (beta chain) with its context. The source of the sample is a study of blood T cell repertoires in COVID-19. For the study at large: The samples span acute and convalescent COVID-19 from the United States, Italy and Spain.

Some clones are missing from TCRdb's copy, which holds only in-frame ones; the method was immunoSEQ multiplex PCR. The sample has over 250,000 clones; roughly 80% are singletons. Germline lookup yields CDR1 KGHSY and CDR2 FQNENV. The germline V and J ends were trimmed by 4 bases and 0 bases, with 13 bases remaining between them. The CDR3 consists of 17 residues. The clonotype comes from a woman aged 45-60 years who had recovered from COVID-19. Input material: peripheral blood. V gene TRBV16 combines with J gene TRBJ1-6; D call uncertain. As DNA, the CDR3 is TGTGCCAGCAGCCTCCTAGGCTGGAGCTCCTATAATTCACCCCTCCACTTT. Protein product: CASSLLGWSSYNSPLHF. The full variable domain, in which reference TRBV16 and TRBJ1-6 provide the parts outside the CDR3, is GEEVAQTPKHLVRGEGQKAKLYCAPIKGHSYVFWYQQVLKNEFKFLISFQNENVFDETGMPKERFSAKCLPNSPCSLEIQATKLEDSAVYFCASSLLGWSSYNSPLHFGNGTRLTVT.